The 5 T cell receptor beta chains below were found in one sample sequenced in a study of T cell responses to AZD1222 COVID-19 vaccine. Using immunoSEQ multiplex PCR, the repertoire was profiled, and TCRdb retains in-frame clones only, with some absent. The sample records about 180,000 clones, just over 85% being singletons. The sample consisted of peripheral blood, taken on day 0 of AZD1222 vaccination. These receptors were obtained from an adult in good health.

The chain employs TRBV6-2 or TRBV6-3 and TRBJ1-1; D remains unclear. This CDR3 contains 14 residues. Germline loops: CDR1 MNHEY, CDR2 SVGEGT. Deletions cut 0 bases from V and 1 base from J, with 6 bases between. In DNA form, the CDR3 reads TGTGCCAGCAGTTACTCGTTGGAGAACACTGAAGCTTTCTTT. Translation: CASSYSLENTEAFF.

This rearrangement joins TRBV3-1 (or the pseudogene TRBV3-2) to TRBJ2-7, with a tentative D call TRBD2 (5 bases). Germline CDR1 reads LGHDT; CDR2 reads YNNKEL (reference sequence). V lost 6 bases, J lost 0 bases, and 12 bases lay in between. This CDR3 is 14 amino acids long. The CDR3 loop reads CASSRERSSYEQYF. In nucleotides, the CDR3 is TGTGCCAGCAGTCGGGAACGAAGCTCCTACGAGCAGTACTTC.

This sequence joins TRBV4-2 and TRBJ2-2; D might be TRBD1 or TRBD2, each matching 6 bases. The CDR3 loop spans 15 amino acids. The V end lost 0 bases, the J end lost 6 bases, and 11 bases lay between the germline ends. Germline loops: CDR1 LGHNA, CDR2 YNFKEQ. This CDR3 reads CASSQDGGSSGELFF. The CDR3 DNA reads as TGTGCCAGCAGCCAAGACGGGGGCAGTTCCGGGGAGCTGTTTTTT.

The CDR3 loop reads CASTTGTGQNIQYF. The CDR3 DNA reads TGTGCCAGCACTACCGGGACAGGACAAAACATTCAGTACTTC. The V call is TRBV18, the J call TRBJ2-4; 8 bases are shared with TRBD1. Germline CDR1 KGHSH, CDR2 LQKENI. The CDR3 runs to 14 residues. Trimming cost V 8 bases and J 5 bases; bases outside gene matches: 8.

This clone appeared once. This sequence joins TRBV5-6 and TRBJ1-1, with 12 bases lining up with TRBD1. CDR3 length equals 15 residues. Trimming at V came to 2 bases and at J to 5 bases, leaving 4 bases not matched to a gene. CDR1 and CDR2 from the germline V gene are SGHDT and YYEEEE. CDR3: CASSFGTGGGTEAFF. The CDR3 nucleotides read TGTGCCAGCAGCTTCGGGACAGGGGGCGGAACTGAAGCTTTCTTT. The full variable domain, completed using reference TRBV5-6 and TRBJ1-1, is DAGVTQSPTHLIKTRGQQVTLRCSPKSGHDTVSWYQQALGQGPQFIFQYYEEEERQRGNFPDRFSGHQFPNYSSELNVNALLLGDSALYLCASSFGTGGGTEAFFGQGTRLTVV.